The subject of this entry is one T cell receptor (beta chain). The data are from a study of blood T cells in healthy people across ages. Through a sample-barcoded 5' primer and a J-beta primer mix, a second PCR was run for about 6 to 12 cycles. TCRdb analysed the 5' RACE reads with MiXCR anew, one entry per CDR3 protein. The sample consists of over 1,300,000 distinct CDR3 sequences, around 59% of them appearing once. This CDR3 is built from 14 residues. The V and J ends lost 6 bases and 1 base respectively, with 12 bases between them. Germline V CDR1 and CDR2: MNHEY, SMNVEV (reference sequence). This rearrangement joins TRBV27 to TRBJ1-1, with D possibly being TRBD1 (5 bases). The clonotype originates from a man between 18 and 29 years old in good health. Sequencing was performed on blood. CDR3 in amino acids: CASRIRVTNTEAFF. As DNA, the CDR3 is TGTGCCAGCAGAATCAGGGTAACGAACACTGAAGCTTTCTTT.